This TCR beta chain was obtained from a study of cytomegalovirus exposure and HLA in healthy donors. The PCR made use of 60 Vbeta and 13 Jbeta primers. TCRdb keeps only in-frame clones here, not all; method: immunoSEQ multiplex PCR. The table includes 60,000 to 80,000 clones, 65% to 85% detected once. The CDR3 is 14 amino acids. V was cut by 2 bases and J by 0 bases, with 5 bases left in between. CDR1 and CDR2 from the germline V gene are MNHNY and SVGAGI (reference sequence). Each donor was healthy, and each was a bone marrow donor. The sequenced sample was PBMCs. This clonotype originated in a woman in her twenties or thirties in good health and CMV-seronegative. The chain recombines TRBV6-6 with TRBJ1-3, with D uncertain. The CDR3 loop is CASSYQISGNTIYF. The CDR3 nucleotides read TGTGCCAGCAGTTACCAGATCTCTGGAAACACCATATATTTT.